The entry that follows covers one T cell receptor beta chain sequence. Its matching antigen is unknown. Per the germline V gene, CDR1 is SGHRS and CDR2 is YFSETQ. This CDR3 comprises 15 residues. With 5 bases clipped from V and 2 bases from J, the junction kept 4 bases outside the gene matches. A multiplex PCR was run with 60 Vbeta primers and 13 Jbeta primers. Libraries were prepared by immunoSEQ multiplex PCR; TCRdb keeps only in-frame clonotypes and omits some of them. The top ten clones hold about 4% of a sample with some 140,000 clones, 70% to 80% of them seen once. The sample belongs to a study of cytomegalovirus exposure and HLA in healthy donors. Study-level findings and limits: A few of the chains that were CMV-associated were confirmed in vitro to be specific for CMV antigens.

The chain couples TRBV5-1 to TRBJ2-6, with 7 bases matching TRBD1. Material: PBMCs. The TCR was taken from a woman aged 40-49 years in good health and CMV-seronegative. The DNA for the CDR3 is TGCGCCAGCAGGGCTGGGACAGCTGGGGCCAACGTCCTGACTTTC. Translated, it gives CASRAGTAGANVLTF.